Following are 23 T cell receptor beta chains from one sample sequenced in a study of CD8 T cells in Susac syndrome. Reverse transcription of about 0.5 to 1 ug RNA was carried out with random hexamers. TCRdb ran MiXCR on the immunoSEQ multiplex PCR reads and lists one entry per CDR3 protein. The data hold 180,000 or so distinct CDR3 sequences, with around 94% observed a single time. The sequenced sample consisted of CD4+ T cells from PBMCs. The source is a human donor in good health.

This rearrangement joins TRBV29-1 to TRBJ2-5; D is unclear. Germline V CDR1 and CDR2: SQVTM, ANQGSEA. The V gene lost 4 bases and the J gene lost 5 bases, with 5 bases spanning the gap. The CDR3 consists of 10 residues. CDR3 amino acids: CSVAEETQYF. CDR3 in DNA: TGCAGCGTTGCAGAGGAGACCCAGTACTTC. The full variable domain, in which reference TRBV29-1 and TRBJ2-5 provide the parts outside the CDR3, is SAVISQKPSRDICQRGTSLTIQCQVDSQVTMMFWYRQQPGQSLTLIATANQGSEATYESGFVIDKFPISRPNLTFSTLTVSNMSPEDSSIYLCSVAEETQYFGPGTRLLVL.

The genes are TRBV6-5 and TRBJ2-7; TRBD2 might be the D (5 bases). CDR1 is MNHEY and CDR2 is SVGAGI in the germline V gene. The CDR3 is made up of 13 amino acids. V was pared by 7 bases and J by 1 base, with 11 bases between. The CDR3 loop is CASKPGGSYEQYF. CDR3 nucleotides: TGTGCCAGCAAGCCGGGCGGGTCCTACGAGCAGTACTTC.

This rearrangement joins TRBV30 to TRBJ1-1; no clear D gene. The CDR3 is made up of 13 amino acids. Between the trimmed V and J ends, which lost 2 bases and 1 base, there was a span of 8 bases. Germline-derived CDR1 and CDR2 are GTSNPN and SVGIG (reference sequence). The CDR3 sequence: CAWSTDWNTEAFF. The CDR3 DNA is TGTGCCTGGAGTACAGACTGGAACACTGAAGCTTTCTTT.

The chain recombines TRBV20-1 with TRBJ2-5; D may be TRBD2 (6 bases). The germline V gene encodes CDR1 DFQATT and CDR2 SNEGSKA (reference sequence). The CDR3 length is 14 residues. V was shortened by 5 bases and J by 2 bases, with 15 bases between the two germline ends. The DNA for the CDR3 is TGCAGTGCTCCTCCGGACTACCGACAAGAGACCCAGTACTTC. The encoded protein is CSAPPDYRQETQYF.

This chain links TRBV4-2 with TRBJ2-3; D is ambiguous. The CDR3 spans 16 residues. Trimming removed 4 bases from V and 2 bases from J, with 16 bases in between. CDR1 is LGHNA, CDR2 YNFKEQ, per germline. CDR3 residues: CASSPRAQILTDTQYF. In DNA form, the CDR3 reads TGTGCCAGCAGCCCTCGTGCGCAGATACTCACAGATACGCAGTATTTT.

The chain links TRBV9 to TRBJ2-6; D gene unclear. V was cut by 2 bases and J by 0 bases, with 3 bases left in between. Germline values: CDR1 SGDLS, CDR2 YYNGEE. CDR3 length: 14 residues. The CDR3 sequence: CASSVTSGANVLTF. CDR3 DNA sequence: TGTGCCAGCAGCGTGACCTCTGGGGCCAACGTCCTGACTTTC. The entire variable domain, with the rest obtained from reference TRBV9 and TRBJ2-6, is as follows: DSGVTQTPKHLITATGQRVTLRCSPRSGDLSVYWYQQSLDQGLQFLIQYYNGEERAKGNILERFSAQQFPDLHSELNLSSLELGDSALYFCASSVTSGANVLTFGAGSRLTVL.

The rearrangement links TRBV30 to TRBJ1-1, with D maybe TRBD1 (5 bases). Looked up from germline, CDR1 is GTSNPN and CDR2 is SVGIG (reference sequence). This CDR3 is built from 11 residues. The V end lost 3 bases, the J end lost 10 bases, and 12 bases lay between the germline ends. DNA for the CDR3: TGTGCCTGGAGCCCTGGGGGTAGAGCTTTCTTT. Translated, it gives CAWSPGGRAFF.

This sequence joins TRBV30 and TRBJ2-5; a weak D match, TRBD2 (5 bases). Germline V gene sequence: CDR1 GTSNPN, CDR2 SVGIG (reference sequence). CDR3 size: 12 residues. V was pared by 6 bases and J by 5 bases, with 13 bases between. CDR3 sequence (DNA): TGTGCCTGCAGTCCGGAGGCCGAGACCCAGTACTTC. As protein: CACSPEAETQYF.

The table lists this clonotype with a count of one. The DNA for the CDR3 is TGTGCCAGCAGTTTGGGACAGGGTGTTATGGGTGAGCAGTTCTTC. This sequence encodes CASSLGQGVMGEQFF. V and J are TRBV6-2 or TRBV6-3 and TRBJ2-1, with 9 bases matching TRBD1. This CDR3 spans 15 amino acids. Germline loops: CDR1 MNHEY, CDR2 SVGEGT. V gave up 4 bases and J gave up 9 bases; unmatched junction bases: 10.

This clonotype was recorded once. The rearrangement links TRBV7-9 to TRBJ2-3; no clear D. Germline V gene lookup returns CDR1 SEHNR and CDR2 FQNEAQ (reference sequence). Trimming left V 5 bases short and J 6 bases short, with 6 bases between. The CDR3 sequence is 11 residues long. CDR3 nucleotides: TGTGCCAGCAGCGACCTGGATACGCAGTATTTT. This codes for CASSDLDTQYF.

The V gene is TRBV19, the J gene TRBJ1-2; a weak D match, TRBD1 (5 bases). Germline V gives CDR1 LNHDA, CDR2 SQIVND (reference sequence). There are 14 residues in the CDR3. V lost 3 bases to trimming and J lost 7 bases, with 15 bases between them. CDR3 residues: CASSIDRGNAGYTF. The CDR3 DNA sequence: TGTGCCAGTAGTATTGACCGGGGGAATGCTGGCTACACCTTC.

The chain employs TRBV3-1 and TRBJ1-2; the D is unclear. Trimming removed 2 bases from V and 8 bases from J, with 18 bases in between. Germline CDR1 is LGHDT and CDR2 is YNNKEL (reference sequence). CDR3 size: 15 residues. The CDR3 DNA is TGTGCCAGCAGCCAACTAGGTGGTGAGCCCGGGGGCTACACCTTC. Translation gives CASSQLGGEPGGYTF.

The rearrangement uses TRBV30 and TRBJ1-4, with D maybe TRBD1 (6 bases). V was clipped by 2 bases and J by 5 bases, with 9 bases between them. The germline CDR1 and CDR2 sequences are GTSNPN and SVGIG (reference sequence). This CDR3 is built from 13 residues. The CDR3 here is CAWSRQGNEKLFF. In DNA form, the CDR3 reads TGTGCCTGGAGTCGTCAGGGGAATGAAAAACTGTTTTTT.

V is TRBV9 and J is TRBJ2-1; 8 nucleotides align to TRBD2. The CDR3 has 17 amino acids. Trimming cost V 1 base and J 4 bases; bases outside gene matches: 10. From germline, CDR1 is SGDLS and CDR2 YYNGEE. This chain's CDR3 is CASSVSSGVPPYNEQFF. Here the CDR3 DNA reads TGTGCCAGCAGCGTAAGTAGCGGGGTTCCACCTTACAATGAGCAGTTCTTC. The full variable domain, its missing parts supplied by reference TRBV9 and TRBJ2-1, is DSGVTQTPKHLITATGQRVTLRCSPRSGDLSVYWYQQSLDQGLQFLIQYYNGEERAKGNILERFSAQQFPDLHSELNLSSLELGDSALYFCASSVSSGVPPYNEQFFGPGTRLTVL.

This chain links TRBV6-6 with TRBJ1-2; no reliable D call. The CDR3 is 14 residues long. Trimming removed 0 bases from V and 7 bases from J, with 12 bases in between. Germline CDR1 reads MNHNY; CDR2 reads SVGAGI (reference sequence). CDR3 DNA: TGTGCCAGCAGTTACTCAAAGGGAATGGGTGGCTACACCTTC. It encodes CASSYSKGMGGYTF.

This chain links TRBV20-1 with TRBJ1-6, with a tentative D call TRBD1 (5 bases). In germline, CDR1 is DFQATT, CDR2 SNEGSKA (reference sequence). This CDR3 region has 15 residues. The V gene lost 0 bases and the J gene lost 6 bases, with 12 bases spanning the gap. The CDR3 protein is CSARDRGLGNSPLHF. The CDR3 nucleotides are TGCAGTGCTAGAGATAGGGGCCTTGGTAATTCACCCCTCCACTTT.

The chain combines TRBV11-2 with TRBJ1-2; D gene uncertain. The germline CDR1 and CDR2 sequences are SGHAT and FQNNGV. CDR3 length: 14 amino acids. Trimming removed 0 bases at V and 7 bases at J, with 12 bases between. This CDR3 reads CASSLEGPSSGYTF. The DNA for the CDR3 is TGTGCCAGCAGCTTAGAGGGCCCAAGCAGTGGCTACACCTTC.

The chain carries TRBV6-5 and TRBJ1-2; 7 positions match TRBD1. The V gene end was trimmed by 2 bases and the J gene end by 3 bases; junction bases not matched to a gene: 3. This CDR3 region has 14 residues. CDR1 MNHEY and CDR2 SVGAGI come from the germline V gene. The CDR3 coding sequence is TGTGCCAGCAGTTACGAGGGGGCCGACTATGGCTACACCTTC. Translation: CASSYEGADYGYTF.

The chain recombines TRBV20-1 with TRBJ2-7; D tentatively reads TRBD1 or TRBD2 (5 bases each). Per germline, CDR1 DFQATT and CDR2 SNEGSKA (reference sequence). The CDR3 is made up of 14 amino acids. Trimming shortened V by 1 base and J by 5 bases, and 15 bases separated the two germline ends. CDR3 nucleotides: TGCAGTGCTAGAGTCGGGACGGGCAGGAACGAGCAGTACTTC. Translation: CSARVGTGRNEQYF.

The rearrangement uses TRBV20-1 and TRBJ2-1, with 8 positions matching TRBD1. CDR1 DFQATT and CDR2 SNEGSKA come from the germline V gene (reference sequence). The CDR3 covers 15 residues. After removal of 2 bases from V and 3 bases from J, the junction contained 6 bases not matched to a gene. The CDR3 loop reads CSARIPGQDYNEQFF. CDR3 DNA: TGCAGTGCTAGAATTCCGGGACAGGACTACAATGAGCAGTTCTTC.

This chain joins TRBV12-3 or TRBV12-4 and TRBJ2-7; TRBD1 matches at 7 bases. This CDR3 comprises 14 residues. V gave up 5 bases and J gave up 5 bases; unmatched junction bases: 9. The CDR3, as DNA: TGTGCCAGCAGTCTTTTTGACAGGGCCCACGAGCAGTACTTC. Protein: CASSLFDRAHEQYF.

The chain recombines TRBV9 with TRBJ2-5, with 15 positions matching TRBD2. The CDR3 consists of 16 residues. The J segment lost 4 bases and the V segment lost 3 bases, leaving 4 bases of the junction unmatched. The germline V gene has CDR1 SGDLS and CDR2 YYNGEE. The CDR3 coding sequence is TGTGCCAGCAGCGAGCCGGGACTAGCGGGGGGAGAGACCCAGTACTTC. Protein: CASSEPGLAGGETQYF.

This sequence joins TRBV20-1 and TRBJ2-5; 9 bases align to TRBD2. Germline CDR1 is DFQATT and CDR2 is SNEGSKA (reference sequence). The CDR3 spans 17 residues. The ends lost 0 bases at V and 0 bases at J; junction bases unmatched: 8. Here the CDR3 DNA reads TGCAGTGCTAGAGACCCCCAGCGGGGGGTGTACCAAGAGACCCAGTACTTC. Its translation is CSARDPQRGVYQETQYF.